Listed below are T cell receptor beta chains from one sample, sequenced in a study of early T cells in non-severe SARS-CoV-2 infection. TCRdb itself ran the 5' RACE reads through MiXCR, one entry per CDR3 protein. The table has about 55,000 distinct CDR3 sequences, under 15% seen once. The sample taken for sequencing was whole blood. Receptor source: an adult who was a healthcare worker with PCR-confirmed SARS-CoV-2 infection or an uninfected control (not recorded which). Both conserved end residues are part of each CDR3. The order of the fields is clone size, CDR3 length, V gene, J gene, CDR3 protein. For some rows the clone size is stated as once, few or many, or as a class when expanded; others skip it.

many,15,TRBV11-2,TRBJ2-3,CASSPERGGHHTQYF
few,11,TRBV29-1,TRBJ2-2,CSVAYTGELFF
many,14,TRBV7-2,TRBJ1-1,CASSRNSANTEAFF
many,14,TRBV30,TRBJ1-5,CAWRDGTVGGPQHF
NA,13,TRBV13,TRBJ2-5,CASSFRLRETQYF
few,13,TRBV27,TRBJ1-2,CASSFFRGAGYTF
few,14,TRBV13,TRBJ2-1,CASSARDNPGEQFF
NA,16,TRBV20-1,TRBJ2-6,CSARGRGSSGANVLTF
NA,13,TRBV7-2,TRBJ2-1,CASSLGASNEQFF
NA,12,TRBV20-1,TRBJ1-2,CSSYRGGYGYTF
NA,18,TRBV7-9,TRBJ2-1,CASSFGPRGIGSYNEQFF
NA,15,TRBV7-6,TRBJ2-3,CASSYTRGVGDTQYF
many,14,TRBV7-8,TRBJ2-7,CASSQGQLWYEQYF
NA,15,TRBV18,TRBJ1-2,CASSPSGTGDYGYTF
few,14,TRBV29-1,TRBJ2-3,CSASRGRGTDTQYF
NA,14,TRBV30,TRBJ1-4,CAWRLRTVNEKLFF
few,13,TRBV7-7,TRBJ1-1,CAVWDRKNTEAFF
NA,11,TRBV12-3/TRBV12-4,TRBJ1-3,CASSFPNTIYF
once,13,TRBV5-1,TRBJ2-5,CASSLGEKETQYF
many,14,TRBV7-7,TRBJ2-3,CASSPQGSTDTQYF
NA,14,TRBV6-1,TRBJ1-1,CASNEIAGRTEAFF
NA,16,TRBV24-1,TRBJ2-2,CATSDPGQGGTGELFF
many,17,TRBV6-5,TRBJ2-3,CASSPGPTRGSTDTQYF
NA,17,TRBV7-6,TRBJ2-2,CASSSPLQAGDTGELFF
NA,13,TRBV30,TRBJ1-4,CAWETGGHEKLFF
many,14,TRBV12-3/TRBV12-4,TRBJ2-2,CASLGMTNTGELFF
few,16,TRBV6-1,TRBJ2-7,CASSGWAGQGGNEQYF
few,16,TRBV12-5,TRBJ1-4,CASGLVPGRGNEKLFF
NA,14,TRBV6-5,TRBJ2-4,CASTADRRANIQYF
many,15,TRBV4-3,TRBJ1-1,CASSQAAAGGTEAFF
NA,19,TRBV20-1,TRBJ2-2,CSAIGTGGRGFRPAGELFF
many,17,TRBV5-1,TRBJ1-1,CASSLEWGRGENTEAFF
NA,14,TRBV20-1,TRBJ1-2,CSAREYNRVHGYTF
few,13,TRBV7-2,TRBJ2-1,CASSLWAYNEQFF
NA,15,TRBV7-2,TRBJ1-6,CAGSLDSSYNSPLHF
NA,20,TRBV5-1,TRBJ2-1,CASSLGAPRDGGSSYNEQFF
few,13,TRBV5-1,TRBJ1-2,CASSQDSRYGYTF
many,17,TRBV7-6,TRBJ2-2,CASSLGQGTRDTGELFF
NA,14,TRBV6-1,TRBJ1-1,CASSEIAGRTEAFF
few,17,TRBV19,TRBJ2-1,CASRPGLAGRFYNEQFF
NA,13,TRBV7-6,TRBJ2-1,CASSPGPRRGQFF